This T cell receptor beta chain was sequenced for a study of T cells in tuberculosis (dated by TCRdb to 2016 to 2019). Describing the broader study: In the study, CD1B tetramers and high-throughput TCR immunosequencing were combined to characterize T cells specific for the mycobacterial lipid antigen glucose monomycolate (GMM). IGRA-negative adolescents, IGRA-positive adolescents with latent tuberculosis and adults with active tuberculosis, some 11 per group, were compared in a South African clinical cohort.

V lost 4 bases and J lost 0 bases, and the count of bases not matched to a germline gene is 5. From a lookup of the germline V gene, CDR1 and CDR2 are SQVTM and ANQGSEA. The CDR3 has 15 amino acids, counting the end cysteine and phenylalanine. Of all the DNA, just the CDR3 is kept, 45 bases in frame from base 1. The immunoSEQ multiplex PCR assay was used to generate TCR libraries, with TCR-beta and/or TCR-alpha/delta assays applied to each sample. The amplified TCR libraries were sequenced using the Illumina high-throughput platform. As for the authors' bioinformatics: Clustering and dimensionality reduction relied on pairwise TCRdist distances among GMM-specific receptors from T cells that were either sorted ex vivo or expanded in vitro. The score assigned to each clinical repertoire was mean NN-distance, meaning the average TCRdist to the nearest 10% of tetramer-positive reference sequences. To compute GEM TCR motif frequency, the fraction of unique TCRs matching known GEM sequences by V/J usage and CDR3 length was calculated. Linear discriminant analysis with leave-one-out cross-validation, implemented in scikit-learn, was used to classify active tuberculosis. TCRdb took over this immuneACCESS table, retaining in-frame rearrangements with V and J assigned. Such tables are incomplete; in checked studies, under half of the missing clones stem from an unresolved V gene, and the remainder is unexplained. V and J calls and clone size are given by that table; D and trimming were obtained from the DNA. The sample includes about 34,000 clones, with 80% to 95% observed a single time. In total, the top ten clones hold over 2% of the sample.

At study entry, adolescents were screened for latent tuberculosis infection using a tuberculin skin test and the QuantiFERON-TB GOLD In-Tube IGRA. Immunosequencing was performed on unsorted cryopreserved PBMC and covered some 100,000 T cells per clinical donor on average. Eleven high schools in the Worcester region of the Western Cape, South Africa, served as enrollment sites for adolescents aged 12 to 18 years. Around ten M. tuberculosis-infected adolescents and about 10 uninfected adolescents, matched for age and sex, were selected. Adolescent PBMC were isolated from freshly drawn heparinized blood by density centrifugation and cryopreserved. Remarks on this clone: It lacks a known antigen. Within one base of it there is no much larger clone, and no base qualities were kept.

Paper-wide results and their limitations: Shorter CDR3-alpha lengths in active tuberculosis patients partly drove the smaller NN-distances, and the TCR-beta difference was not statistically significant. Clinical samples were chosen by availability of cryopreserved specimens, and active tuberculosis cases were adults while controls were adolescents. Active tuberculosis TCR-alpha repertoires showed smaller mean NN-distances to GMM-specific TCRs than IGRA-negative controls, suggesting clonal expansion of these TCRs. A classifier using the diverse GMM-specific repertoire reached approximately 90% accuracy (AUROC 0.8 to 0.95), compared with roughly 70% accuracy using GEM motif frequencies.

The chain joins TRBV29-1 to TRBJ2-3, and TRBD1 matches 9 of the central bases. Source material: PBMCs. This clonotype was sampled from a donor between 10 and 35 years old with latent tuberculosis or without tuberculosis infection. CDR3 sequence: CSVGGGTGSTDTQYF. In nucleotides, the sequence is TGCAGCGTTGGGGGTGGGACAGGGAGCACAGATACGCAGTATTTT.